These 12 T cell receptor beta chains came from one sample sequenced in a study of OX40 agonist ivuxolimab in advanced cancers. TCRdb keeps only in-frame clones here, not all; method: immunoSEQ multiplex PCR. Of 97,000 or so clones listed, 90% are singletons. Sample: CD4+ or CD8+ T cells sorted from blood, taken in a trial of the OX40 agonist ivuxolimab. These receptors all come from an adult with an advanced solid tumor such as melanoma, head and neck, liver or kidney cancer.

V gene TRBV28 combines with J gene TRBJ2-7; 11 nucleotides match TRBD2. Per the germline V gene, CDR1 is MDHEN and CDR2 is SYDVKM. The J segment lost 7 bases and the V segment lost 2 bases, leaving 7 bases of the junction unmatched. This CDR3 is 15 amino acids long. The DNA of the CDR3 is TGTGCCAGCAGTTTACTACTAGCGGGGGTCGGGGAGCAGTACTTC. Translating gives CASSLLLAGVGEQYF.

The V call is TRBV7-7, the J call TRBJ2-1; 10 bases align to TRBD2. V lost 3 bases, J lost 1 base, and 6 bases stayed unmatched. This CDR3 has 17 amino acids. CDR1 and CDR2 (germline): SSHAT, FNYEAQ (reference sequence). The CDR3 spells CASSFAPGLASYNEQFF. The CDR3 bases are TGTGCCAGCAGCTTCGCCCCGGGACTAGCGTCCTACAATGAGCAGTTCTTC.

CDR3 sequence (DNA): TGTGCCAGCAGCTTAGCGGCCTTAAACGGTGAAAAACTGTTTTTT. Protein: CASSLAALNGEKLFF. The rearrangement links TRBV7-9 to TRBJ1-4; D call uncertain. CDR1 is SEHNR, CDR2 FQNEAQ, per germline (reference sequence). The CDR3 contains 15 residues. With 0 bases removed from V and 7 bases from J, the gap between germline ends came to 12 bases.

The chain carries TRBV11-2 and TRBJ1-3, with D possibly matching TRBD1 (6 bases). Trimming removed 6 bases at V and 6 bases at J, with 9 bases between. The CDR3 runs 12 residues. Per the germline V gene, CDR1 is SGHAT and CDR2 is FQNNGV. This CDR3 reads CASSRGANTIYF. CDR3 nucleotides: TGTGCCAGCAGTAGGGGGGCAAACACCATATATTTT.

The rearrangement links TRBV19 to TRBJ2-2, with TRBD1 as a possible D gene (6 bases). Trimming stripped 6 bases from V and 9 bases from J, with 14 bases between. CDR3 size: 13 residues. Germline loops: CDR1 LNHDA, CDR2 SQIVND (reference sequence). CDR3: CASRKPQGWELFF. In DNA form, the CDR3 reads TGTGCCAGTAGAAAACCACAGGGTTGGGAGCTGTTTTTT.

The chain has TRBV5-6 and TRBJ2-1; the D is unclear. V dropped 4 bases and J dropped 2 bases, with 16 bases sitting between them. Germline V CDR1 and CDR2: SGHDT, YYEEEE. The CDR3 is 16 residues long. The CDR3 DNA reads TGTGCCAGCAGCCCGCTTGGGGTGGGAACCTACAATGAGCAGTTCTTC. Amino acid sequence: CASSPLGVGTYNEQFF.

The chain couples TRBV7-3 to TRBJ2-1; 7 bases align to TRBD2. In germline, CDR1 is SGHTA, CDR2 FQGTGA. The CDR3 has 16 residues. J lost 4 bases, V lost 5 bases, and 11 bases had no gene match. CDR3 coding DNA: TGTGCCAGCAGCCTTCAATCGGGACTATCTTACAATGAGCAGTTCTTC. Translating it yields CASSLQSGLSYNEQFF.

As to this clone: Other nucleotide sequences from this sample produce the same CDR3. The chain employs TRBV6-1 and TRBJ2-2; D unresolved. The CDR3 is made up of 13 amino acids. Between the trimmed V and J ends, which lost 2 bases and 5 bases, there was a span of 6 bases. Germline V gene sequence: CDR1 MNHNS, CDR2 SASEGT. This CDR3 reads CASSELGTGELFF. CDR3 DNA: TGTGCCAGCAGTGAACTGGGGACCGGGGAGCTGTTTTTT.

This CDR3 is CASSIDPGLMDTQYF. The CDR3 DNA sequence: TGTGCCAGTAGTATAGATCCCGGACTCATGGATACGCAGTATTTT. The rearrangement joins TRBV19 to TRBJ2-3; tentatively, D is TRBD2 (5 bases). Germline assignment: CDR1 LNHDA and CDR2 SQIVND (reference sequence). Trimming removed 0 bases from V and 6 bases from J, with 13 bases in between. This CDR3 region has 15 residues.

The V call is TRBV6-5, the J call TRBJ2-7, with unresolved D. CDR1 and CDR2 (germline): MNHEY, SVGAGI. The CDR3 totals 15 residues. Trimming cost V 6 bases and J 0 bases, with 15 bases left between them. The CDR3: CASSPDWSLSYEQYF. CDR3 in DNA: TGTGCCAGCAGCCCCGATTGGTCTCTCTCCTACGAGCAGTACTTC.

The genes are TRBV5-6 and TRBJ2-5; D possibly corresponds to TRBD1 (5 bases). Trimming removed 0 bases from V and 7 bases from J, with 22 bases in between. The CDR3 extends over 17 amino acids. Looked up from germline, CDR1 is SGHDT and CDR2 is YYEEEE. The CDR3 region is CASSLGGPDRAPGTQYF. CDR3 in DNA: TGTGCCAGCAGCTTGGGGGGCCCTGACAGAGCCCCCGGGACCCAGTACTTC.

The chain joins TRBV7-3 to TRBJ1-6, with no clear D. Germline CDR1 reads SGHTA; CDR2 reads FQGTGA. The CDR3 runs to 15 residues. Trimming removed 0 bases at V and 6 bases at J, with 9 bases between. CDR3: CASSLTPDGNSPLHF. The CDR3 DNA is TGTGCCAGCAGCTTAACGCCAGACGGTAATTCACCCCTCCACTTT.